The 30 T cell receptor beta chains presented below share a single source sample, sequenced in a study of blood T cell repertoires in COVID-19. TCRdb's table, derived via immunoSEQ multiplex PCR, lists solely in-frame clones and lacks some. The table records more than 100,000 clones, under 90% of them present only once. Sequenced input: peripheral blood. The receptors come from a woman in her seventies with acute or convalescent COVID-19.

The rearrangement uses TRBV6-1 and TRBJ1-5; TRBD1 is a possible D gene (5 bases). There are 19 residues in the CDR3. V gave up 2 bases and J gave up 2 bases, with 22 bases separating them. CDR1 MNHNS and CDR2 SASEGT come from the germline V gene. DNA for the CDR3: TGTGCCAGCAGTGAAATCGGTATAGGACACATAGGGGGCAATCAGCCCCAGCATTTT. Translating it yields CASSEIGIGHIGGNQPQHF.

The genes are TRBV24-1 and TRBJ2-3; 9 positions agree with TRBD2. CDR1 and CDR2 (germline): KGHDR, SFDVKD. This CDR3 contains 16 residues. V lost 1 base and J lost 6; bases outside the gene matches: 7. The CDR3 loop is CATSDLGGGGLDTQYF. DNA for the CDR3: TGTGCCACCAGTGATTTAGGCGGGGGGGGTCTGGATACGCAGTATTTT.

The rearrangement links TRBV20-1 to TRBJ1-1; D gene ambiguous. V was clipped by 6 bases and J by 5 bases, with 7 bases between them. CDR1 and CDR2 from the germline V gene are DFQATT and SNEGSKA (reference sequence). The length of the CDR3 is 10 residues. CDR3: CSADGTEAFF. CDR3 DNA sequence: TGCAGTGCCGACGGGACTGAAGCTTTCTTT.

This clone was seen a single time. The CDR3 region is CASAGFLLTDTQYF. The CDR3 region has the DNA TGCGCCAGCGCGGGATTCCTACTTACAGATACGCAGTATTTT. V is TRBV4-1 and J is TRBJ2-3; maybe TRBD2 (6 bases). V was trimmed by 8 bases and J by 3 bases, leaving 15 bases between them. This CDR3 is built from 14 residues. The germline V gene has CDR1 MGHRA and CDR2 YSYEKL.

The CDR3 reads CASSLGLPGSYEQYV. For the CDR3, the DNA is TGCGCCAGCAGCTTGGGACTTCCCGGCTCCTACGAGCAGTACGTC. The chain is built from TRBV5-1 and TRBJ2-7, with D unclear. The CDR3 runs to 15 residues. The germline gives CDR1 SGHRS, CDR2 YFSETQ. Trimming took off 0 bases at V and 0 bases at J, with 10 bases between the two ends.

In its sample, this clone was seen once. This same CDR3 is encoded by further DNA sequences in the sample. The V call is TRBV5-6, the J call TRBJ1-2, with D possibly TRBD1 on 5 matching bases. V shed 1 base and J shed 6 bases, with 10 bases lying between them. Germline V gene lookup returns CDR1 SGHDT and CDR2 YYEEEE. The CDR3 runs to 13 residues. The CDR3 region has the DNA TGTGCCAGCAGCTTGCGTCAGGGCGATGGCTACACCTTC. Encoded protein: CASSLRQGDGYTF.

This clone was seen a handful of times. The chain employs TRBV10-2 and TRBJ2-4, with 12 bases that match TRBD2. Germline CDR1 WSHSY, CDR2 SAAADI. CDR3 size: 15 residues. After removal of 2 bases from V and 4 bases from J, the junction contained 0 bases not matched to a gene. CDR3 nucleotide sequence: TGCGCCAGCAGTGAGACTAGCGGGGGGAAAAACATTCAGTACTTC. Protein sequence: CASSETSGGKNIQYF.

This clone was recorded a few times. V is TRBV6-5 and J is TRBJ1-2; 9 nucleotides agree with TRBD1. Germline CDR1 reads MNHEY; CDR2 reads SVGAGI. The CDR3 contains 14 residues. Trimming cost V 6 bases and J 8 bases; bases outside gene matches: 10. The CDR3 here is CASSQQGALGGYTF. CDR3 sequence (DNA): TGTGCCAGCAGCCAACAGGGGGCATTGGGAGGCTACACCTTC.

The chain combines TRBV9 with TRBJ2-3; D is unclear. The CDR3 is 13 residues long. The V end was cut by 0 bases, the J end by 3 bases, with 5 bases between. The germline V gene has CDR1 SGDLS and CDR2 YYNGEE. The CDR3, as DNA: TGTGCCAGCAGCGTAGCCCAGACAGATACGCAGTATTTT. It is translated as CASSVAQTDTQYF.

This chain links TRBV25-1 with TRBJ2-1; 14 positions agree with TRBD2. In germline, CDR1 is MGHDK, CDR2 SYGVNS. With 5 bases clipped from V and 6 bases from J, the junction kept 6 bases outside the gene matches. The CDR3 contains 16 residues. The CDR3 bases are TGTGCCAGCAGTCCCCAGGGACTAGCGGGGGTCAATGAGCAGTTCTTC. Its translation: CASSPQGLAGVNEQFF.

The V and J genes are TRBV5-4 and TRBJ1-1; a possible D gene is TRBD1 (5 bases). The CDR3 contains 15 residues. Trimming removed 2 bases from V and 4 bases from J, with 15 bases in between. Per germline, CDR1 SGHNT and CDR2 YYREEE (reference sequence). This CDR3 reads CASSLSNQGLTEAFF. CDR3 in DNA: TGTGCCAGCAGCTTAAGTAATCAGGGTCTCACTGAAGCTTTCTTT.

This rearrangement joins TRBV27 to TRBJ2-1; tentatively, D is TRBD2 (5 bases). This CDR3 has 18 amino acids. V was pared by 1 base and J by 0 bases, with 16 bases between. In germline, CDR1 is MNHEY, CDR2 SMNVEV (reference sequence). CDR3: CASSLYRRKVSSYNEQFF. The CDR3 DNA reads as TGTGCCAGCAGTTTATATCGGAGGAAGGTGAGCTCCTACAATGAGCAGTTCTTC.

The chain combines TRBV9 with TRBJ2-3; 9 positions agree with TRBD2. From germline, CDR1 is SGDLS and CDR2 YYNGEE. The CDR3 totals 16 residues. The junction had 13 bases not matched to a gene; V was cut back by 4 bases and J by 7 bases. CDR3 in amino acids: CASSPGAAGGPYTQYF. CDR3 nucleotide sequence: TGTGCCAGCAGCCCGGGGGCGGCGGGGGGGCCGTATACGCAGTATTTT.

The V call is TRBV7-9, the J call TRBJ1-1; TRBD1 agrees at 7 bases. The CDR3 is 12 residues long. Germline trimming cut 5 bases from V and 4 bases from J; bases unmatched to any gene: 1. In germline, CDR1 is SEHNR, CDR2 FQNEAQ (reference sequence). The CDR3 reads CASSHRGTEAFF. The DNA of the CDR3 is TGTGCCAGCAGCCACAGGGGCACTGAAGCTTTCTTT.

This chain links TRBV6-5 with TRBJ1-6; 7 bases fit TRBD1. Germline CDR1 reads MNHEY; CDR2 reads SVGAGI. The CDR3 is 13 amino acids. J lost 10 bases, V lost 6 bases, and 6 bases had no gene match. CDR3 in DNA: TGTGCCAGCAGGTCGACAGGGCGATCACCCCTCCACTTT. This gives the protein CASRSTGRSPLHF.

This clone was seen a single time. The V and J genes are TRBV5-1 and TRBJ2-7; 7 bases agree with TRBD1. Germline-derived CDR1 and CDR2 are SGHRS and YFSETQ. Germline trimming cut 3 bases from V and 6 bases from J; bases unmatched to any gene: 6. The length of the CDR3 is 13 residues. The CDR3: CASSSTGFVEQYF. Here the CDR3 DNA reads TGCGCCAGCAGCTCGACAGGGTTCGTCGAGCAGTACTTC. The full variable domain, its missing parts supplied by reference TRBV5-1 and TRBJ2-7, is KAGVTQTPRYLIKTRGQQVTLSCSPISGHRSVSWYQQTPGQGLQFLFEYFSETQRNKGNFPGRFSGRQFSNSRSEMNVSTLELGDSALYLCASSSTGFVEQYFGPGTRLTVT.

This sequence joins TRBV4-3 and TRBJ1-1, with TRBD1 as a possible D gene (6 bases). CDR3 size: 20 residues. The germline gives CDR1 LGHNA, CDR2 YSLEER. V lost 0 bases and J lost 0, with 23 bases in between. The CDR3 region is CASSQEVGNRDIVLNTEAFF. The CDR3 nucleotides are TGCGCCAGCAGCCAAGAAGTTGGGAACAGGGACATCGTATTGAACACTGAAGCTTTCTTT.

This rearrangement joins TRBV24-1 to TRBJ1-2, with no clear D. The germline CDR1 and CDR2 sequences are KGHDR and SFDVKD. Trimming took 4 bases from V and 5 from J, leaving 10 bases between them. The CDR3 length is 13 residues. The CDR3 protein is CATSDHTAYGYTF. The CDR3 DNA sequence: TGTGCCACCAGTGACCATACCGCGTATGGCTACACCTTC.

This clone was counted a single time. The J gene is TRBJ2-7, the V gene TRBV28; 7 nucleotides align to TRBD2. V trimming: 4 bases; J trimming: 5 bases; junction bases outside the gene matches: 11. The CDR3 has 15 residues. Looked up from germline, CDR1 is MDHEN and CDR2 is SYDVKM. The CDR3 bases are TGTGCCAGCAGTTCGGGGGGTTTAGATCTCAACGAGCAGTACTTC. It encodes CASSSGGLDLNEQYF. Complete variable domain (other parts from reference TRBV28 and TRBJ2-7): DVKVTQSSRYLVKRTGEKVFLECVQDMDHENMFWYRQDPGLGLRLIYFSYDVKMKEKGDIPEGYSVSREKKERFSLILESASTNQTSMYLCASSSGGLDLNEQYFGPGTRLTVT.

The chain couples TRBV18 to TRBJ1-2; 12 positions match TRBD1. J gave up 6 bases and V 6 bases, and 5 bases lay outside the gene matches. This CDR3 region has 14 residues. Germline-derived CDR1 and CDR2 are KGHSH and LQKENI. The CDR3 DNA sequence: TGTGCCAGCTCCCGGGACAGGGGGCGAGATGGCTACACCTTC. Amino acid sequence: CASSRDRGRDGYTF.

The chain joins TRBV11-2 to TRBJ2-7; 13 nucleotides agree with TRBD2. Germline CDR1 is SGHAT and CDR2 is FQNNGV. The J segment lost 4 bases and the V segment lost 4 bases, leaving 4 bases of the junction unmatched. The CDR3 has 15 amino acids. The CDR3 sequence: CASSYTSGGVYEQYV. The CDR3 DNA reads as TGTGCCAGCAGCTATACTAGCGGGGGGGTATACGAGCAGTACGTC.

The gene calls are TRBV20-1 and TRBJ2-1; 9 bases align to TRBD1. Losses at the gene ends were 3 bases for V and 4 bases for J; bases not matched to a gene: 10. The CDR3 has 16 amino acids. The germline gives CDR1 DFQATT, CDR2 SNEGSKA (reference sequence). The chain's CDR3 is CSASGPDRGNYNEQFF. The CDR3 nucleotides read TGCAGTGCTAGTGGGCCGGACAGGGGTAATTACAATGAGCAGTTCTTC.

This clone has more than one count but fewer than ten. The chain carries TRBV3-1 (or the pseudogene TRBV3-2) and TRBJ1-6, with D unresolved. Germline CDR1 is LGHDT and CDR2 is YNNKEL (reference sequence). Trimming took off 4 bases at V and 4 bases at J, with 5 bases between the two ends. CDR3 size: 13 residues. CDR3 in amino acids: CASSRQYNSPLHF. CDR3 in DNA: TGTGCCAGCAGCCGACAATATAATTCACCCCTCCACTTT.

CDR3 sequence (DNA): TGTGCCAGCAGTTACTCCCCAAACGAGCAGTACTTC. The encoded protein is CASSYSPNEQYF. The chain is built from TRBV6-5 and TRBJ2-7, with D uncertain. CDR1 and CDR2 (germline): MNHEY, SVGAGI. The V end was cut by 0 bases, the J end by 5 bases, with 5 bases between. CDR3 length equals 12 residues.

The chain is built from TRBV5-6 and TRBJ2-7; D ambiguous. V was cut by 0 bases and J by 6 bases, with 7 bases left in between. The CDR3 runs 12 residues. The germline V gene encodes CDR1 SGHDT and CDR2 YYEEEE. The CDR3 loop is CASSLVRSEQYF. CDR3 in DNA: TGTGCCAGCAGCTTGGTACGGTCCGAGCAGTACTTC.

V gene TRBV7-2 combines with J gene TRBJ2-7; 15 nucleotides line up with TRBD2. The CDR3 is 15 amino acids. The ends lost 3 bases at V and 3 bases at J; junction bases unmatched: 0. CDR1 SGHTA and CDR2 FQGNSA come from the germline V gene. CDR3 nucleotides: TGTGCCAGCAGCTTGGGACTAGCGGGGGGCTACGAGCAGTACTTC. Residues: CASSLGLAGGYEQYF.

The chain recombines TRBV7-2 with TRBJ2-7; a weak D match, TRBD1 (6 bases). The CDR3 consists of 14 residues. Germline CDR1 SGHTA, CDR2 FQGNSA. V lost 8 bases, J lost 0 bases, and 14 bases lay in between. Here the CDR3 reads CASCRDNLSYEQYF. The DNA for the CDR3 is TGTGCCAGCTGCCGGGACAACCTCTCCTACGAGCAGTACTTC.

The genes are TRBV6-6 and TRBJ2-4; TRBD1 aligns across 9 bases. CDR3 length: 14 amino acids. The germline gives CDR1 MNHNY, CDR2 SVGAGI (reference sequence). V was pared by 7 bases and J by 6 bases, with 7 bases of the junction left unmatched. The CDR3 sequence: CASTARQGGNIQYF. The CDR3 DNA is TGTGCCAGCACCGCCAGACAGGGGGGAAACATTCAGTACTTC.

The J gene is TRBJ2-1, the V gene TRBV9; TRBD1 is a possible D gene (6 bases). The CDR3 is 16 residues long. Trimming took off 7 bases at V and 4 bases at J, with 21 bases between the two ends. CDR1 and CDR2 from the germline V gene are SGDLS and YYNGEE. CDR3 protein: CASGEGTYGTYNEQFF. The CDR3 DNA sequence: TGTGCCAGCGGCGAGGGGACATATGGCACGTACAATGAGCAGTTCTTC.

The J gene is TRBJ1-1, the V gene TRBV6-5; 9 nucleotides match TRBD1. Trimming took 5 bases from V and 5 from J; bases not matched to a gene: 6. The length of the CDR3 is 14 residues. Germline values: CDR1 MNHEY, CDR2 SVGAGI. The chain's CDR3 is CASSKQGAGTEAFF. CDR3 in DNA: TGTGCCAGCAGTAAACAGGGGGCAGGGACTGAAGCTTTCTTT.